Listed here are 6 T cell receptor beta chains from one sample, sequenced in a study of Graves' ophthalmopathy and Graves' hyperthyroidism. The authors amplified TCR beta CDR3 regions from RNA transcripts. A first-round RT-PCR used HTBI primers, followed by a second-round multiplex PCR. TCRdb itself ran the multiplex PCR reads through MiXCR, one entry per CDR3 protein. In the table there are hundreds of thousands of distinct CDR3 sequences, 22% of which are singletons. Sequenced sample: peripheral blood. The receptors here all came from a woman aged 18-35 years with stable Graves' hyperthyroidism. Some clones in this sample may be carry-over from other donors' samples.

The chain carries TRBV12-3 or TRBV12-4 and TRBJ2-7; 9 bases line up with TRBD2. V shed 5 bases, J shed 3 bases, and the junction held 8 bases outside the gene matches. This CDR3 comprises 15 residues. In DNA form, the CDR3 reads TGTGCCAGCAGTGGCAGCCTAGCGGGACGCTACGAGCAGTACTTC. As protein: CASSGSLAGRYEQYF.

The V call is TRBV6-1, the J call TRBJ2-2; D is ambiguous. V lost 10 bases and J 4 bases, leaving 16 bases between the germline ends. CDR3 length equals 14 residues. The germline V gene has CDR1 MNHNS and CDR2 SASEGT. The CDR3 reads CATLPGPPTGELFF. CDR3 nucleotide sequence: TGTGCCACTCTACCGGGTCCTCCCACCGGGGAGCTGTTTTTT.

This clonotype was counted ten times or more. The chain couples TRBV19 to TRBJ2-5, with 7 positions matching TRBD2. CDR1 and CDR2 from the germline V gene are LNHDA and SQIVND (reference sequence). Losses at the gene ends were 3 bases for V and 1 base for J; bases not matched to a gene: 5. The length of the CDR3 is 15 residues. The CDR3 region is CASSIQAGSQETQYF. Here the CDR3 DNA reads TGTGCCAGTAGTATTCAAGCGGGAAGCCAAGAGACCCAGTACTTC.

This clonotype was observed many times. The CDR3 protein is CASRAGQGNTGELFF. The CDR3 region has the DNA TGTGCCAGCAGGGCCGGACAGGGGAACACCGGGGAGCTGTTTTTT. The chain combines TRBV28 with TRBJ2-2; 8 bases are shared with TRBD1. CDR3 size: 15 residues. Germline V gene sequence: CDR1 MDHEN, CDR2 SYDVKM. Trimming took 6 bases from V and 1 from J; bases not matched to a gene: 4. Together with reference TRBV28 and TRBJ2-2, the CDR3 gives the full variable domain: DVKVTQSSRYLVKRTGEKVFLECVQDMDHENMFWYRQDPGLGLRLIYFSYDVKMKEKGDIPEGYSVSREKKERFSLILESASTNQTSMYLCASRAGQGNTGELFFGEGSRLTVL.

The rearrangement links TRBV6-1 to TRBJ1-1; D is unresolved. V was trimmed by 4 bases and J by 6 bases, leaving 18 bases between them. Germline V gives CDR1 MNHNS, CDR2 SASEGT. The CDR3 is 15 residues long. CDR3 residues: CASSGSSVGASEAFF. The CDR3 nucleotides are TGTGCCAGCAGTGGCTCCTCCGTAGGCGCGTCTGAAGCTTTCTTT.

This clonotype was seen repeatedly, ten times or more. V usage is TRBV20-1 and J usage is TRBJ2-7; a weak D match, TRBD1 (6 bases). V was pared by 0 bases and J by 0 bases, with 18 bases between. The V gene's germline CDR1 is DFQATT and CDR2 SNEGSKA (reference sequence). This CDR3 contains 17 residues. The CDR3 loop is CSARDWVRTEASYEQYF. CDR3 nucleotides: TGCAGTGCTAGAGATTGGGTTAGGACAGAAGCCTCCTACGAGCAGTACTTC.